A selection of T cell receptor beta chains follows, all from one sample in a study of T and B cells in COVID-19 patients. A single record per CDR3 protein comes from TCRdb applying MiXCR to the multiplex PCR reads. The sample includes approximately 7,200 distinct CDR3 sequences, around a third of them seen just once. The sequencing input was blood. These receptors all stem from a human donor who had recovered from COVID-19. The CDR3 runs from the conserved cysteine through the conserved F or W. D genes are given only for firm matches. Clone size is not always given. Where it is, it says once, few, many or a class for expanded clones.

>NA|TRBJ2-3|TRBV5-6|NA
TGTGCCAGCAGCTCCAGGGGGGGGGGGCCCCCTTACACAGATACGCAGTATTTT
CASSSRGGGPPYTDTQYF
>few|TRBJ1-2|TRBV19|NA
TGTGCCAGTAGTATAGGGGGCAGCTCATTCTATGGCTACACCTTC
CASSIGGSSFYGYTF
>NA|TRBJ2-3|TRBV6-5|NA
TGTGCCAGCAGGGCATCTACAGATACGCAGTATTTT
CASRASTDTQYF
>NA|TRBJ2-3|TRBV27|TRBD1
TGTGCCAGCCGGCGGCGGACAGGGTTGACAGATACGCAGTATTTT
CASRRRTGLTDTQYF
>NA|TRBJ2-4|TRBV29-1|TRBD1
TGCAGCGTTGTTGGGACAGAAAAAAACATTCAGTACTTC
CSVVGTEKNIQYF
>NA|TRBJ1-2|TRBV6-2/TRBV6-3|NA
TGTGCCAGCAGTGATCCTGGCAGGGCTGAAGGCTACACCTTC
CASSDPGRAEGYTF
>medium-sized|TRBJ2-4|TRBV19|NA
TGTGCCAGTAGTATAGATACAGGCGGAAACATTCAGTACTTC
CASSIDTGGNIQYF
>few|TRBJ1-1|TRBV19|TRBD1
TGTGCCAGTAGTGGGCTGACAGGGGCGGCGAAGGCTGAAGCTTTCTTT
CASSGLTGAAKAEAFF
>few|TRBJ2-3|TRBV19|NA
TGTGCCAGTAGTATAAACCCCAGGGTTCGCAGCACAGATACGCAGTATTTT
CASSINPRVRSTDTQYF
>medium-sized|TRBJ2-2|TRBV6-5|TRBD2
TGTGCCAGCAGGAGCGGGGTCACCGGGGAGCTGTTTTTT
CASRSGVTGELFF
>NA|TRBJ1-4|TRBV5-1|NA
TGCGCCAGCTCGGACCGATCAACTAATGAAAAACTGTTTTTT
CASSDRSTNEKLFF
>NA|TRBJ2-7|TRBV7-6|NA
TGTGCCAGCAGTCCTGGCGTGGGGGGATATGAGCAGTACTTC
CASSPGVGGYEQYF
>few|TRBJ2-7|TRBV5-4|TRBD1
TGTGCCAGCAGAGACAGGGCTGACTACGAGCAGTACTTC
CASRDRADYEQYF
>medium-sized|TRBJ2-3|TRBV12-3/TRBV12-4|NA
TGTGCCAGTAGTGGTGCAGATACGCAGTATTTT
CASSGADTQYF
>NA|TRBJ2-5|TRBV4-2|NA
TGTGCCAGCAGCGACTTATCGGAGTATGGAGAGACCCAGTACTTC
CASSDLSEYGETQYF
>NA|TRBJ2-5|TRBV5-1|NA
TGCGCCAGCAGCTTGGAAGGCGGGAAAGAGACCCAGTACTTC
CASSLEGGKETQYF
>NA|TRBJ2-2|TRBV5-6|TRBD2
TGTGCCAGCAGCCGACTAGCGGGGACCAGGGAGCTGTTTTTT
CASSRLAGTRELFF
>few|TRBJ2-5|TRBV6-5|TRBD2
TGTGCCAGCAGCCCACATAGCGGGGGGCCTTCAGGTTTCGGACAGACCCAGTACTTC
CASSPHSGGPSGFGQTQYF